The 16 T cell receptor beta chains given below trace back to one sample, sequenced in a study of blood T cell repertoires in COVID-19. Assay: immunoSEQ multiplex PCR; the TCRdb copy retains only in-frame clones and omits some. The sample carries tens of thousands of clones, about nine tenths recorded once. Sequenced sample: peripheral blood. Receptors originate from a human donor with active COVID-19. The donor label of this sample is uncertain.

The V gene is TRBV20-1, the J gene TRBJ2-3; 8 nucleotides line up with TRBD2. From germline, CDR1 is DFQATT and CDR2 SNEGSKA (reference sequence). The CDR3 is 15 amino acids. V lost 3 bases, J lost 5 bases, and 10 bases stayed unmatched. The CDR3 DNA is TGCAGTGCTAGTACATTCGGGGGGGGCGTAGATACGCAGTATTTT. Translation gives CSASTFGGGVDTQYF.

The chain employs TRBV5-8 and TRBJ2-1; D may be TRBD2 (6 bases). The CDR3 runs to 17 residues. With 1 base removed from V and 5 bases from J, the gap between germline ends came to 19 bases. Germline-derived CDR1 and CDR2 are SGHTS and YDEGEE. This CDR3 reads CASSLNLGLSIHNEQFF. In DNA, the CDR3 is TGTGCCAGCAGCTTGAACTTGGGACTTAGTATTCACAATGAGCAGTTCTTC.

The chain combines TRBV28 with TRBJ2-3, with TRBD2 identical over 13 bases. CDR1 is MDHEN, CDR2 SYDVKM, per germline. The CDR3 covers 17 residues. Germline trimming cut 5 bases from V and 0 bases from J; bases unmatched to any gene: 5. CDR3 coding DNA: TGTGCCAGCAGTACGGGGACTAGCGGGATGAGCACAGATACGCAGTATTTT. Amino acids: CASSTGTSGMSTDTQYF.

The chain joins TRBV5-6 to TRBJ2-3; D possibly corresponds to TRBD2 (6 bases). Trimming left V 4 bases short and J 2 bases short, with 11 bases between. The germline V gene encodes CDR1 SGHDT and CDR2 YYEEEE. The CDR3 is made up of 14 amino acids. DNA of the CDR3: TGTGCCAGCAGCGTAGCGGACCCCACAGATACGCAGTATTTT. It is translated as CASSVADPTDTQYF.

The chain combines TRBV9 with TRBJ2-7, with 7 bases fitting TRBD1. V was pared by 2 bases and J by 4 bases, with 6 bases of the junction left unmatched. Looked up from germline, CDR1 is SGDLS and CDR2 is YYNGEE. The CDR3 is 14 amino acids. This chain's CDR3 is CASSVRQGAYEQYF. CDR3 bases: TGTGCCAGCAGCGTGCGACAGGGCGCTTACGAGCAGTACTTC.

Here the CDR3 reads CASNWNSRNNQPQHF. Written as DNA, the CDR3 is TGTGCCAGCAATTGGAACAGCCGAAACAATCAGCCCCAGCATTTT. The rearrangement links TRBV6-5 to TRBJ1-5; D is unresolved. This CDR3 contains 15 residues. CDR1 is MNHEY, CDR2 SVGAGI, per germline. Deletions cut 7 bases from V and 3 bases from J, with 16 bases between.

J is TRBJ2-3 and V is TRBV2, with D hard to call. Germline-derived CDR1 and CDR2 are SNHLY and FYNNEI. The CDR3 totals 12 residues. V gave up 4 bases and J gave up 3 bases, with 5 bases separating them. The CDR3 spells CASSALTDTQYF. DNA for the CDR3: TGTGCCAGCAGTGCCCTGACAGATACGCAGTATTTT.

The V call is TRBV19, the J call TRBJ1-6, with D perhaps matching TRBD1 (5 bases). Germline CDR1 reads LNHDA; CDR2 reads SQIVND (reference sequence). This CDR3 has 13 amino acids. Trimming took 6 bases from V and 11 from J, leaving 14 bases between them. The CDR3 here is CASRFGAITPLHF. The CDR3 DNA reads as TGTGCCAGTAGGTTTGGGGCGATCACACCCCTCCACTTT.

The chain recombines TRBV10-3 with TRBJ2-3, with 8 bases fitting TRBD2. Germline V gene sequence: CDR1 ENHRY, CDR2 SYGVKD. Unmatched junction bases numbered 4, after V lost 2 bases and J lost 3 bases. The CDR3 spans 15 residues. CDR3 DNA sequence: TGTGCCATCAGTGAGAGGGCGGGGGGAACAGATACGCAGTATTTT. The encoded protein is CAISERAGGTDTQYF.

The V and J genes are TRBV7-3 and TRBJ2-1; TRBD2 agrees at 9 bases. V gave up 2 bases and J gave up 8 bases; unmatched junction bases: 7. In germline, CDR1 is SGHTA, CDR2 FQGTGA. This CDR3 region has 15 residues. The CDR3 DNA reads TGTGCCAGCAGCTTACATGCGGGGGGGCCAGATGAGCAGTTCTTC. It codes for CASSLHAGGPDEQFF.

The gene calls are TRBV6-6 and TRBJ1-4; possible D gene TRBD1, 6 bases. CDR1 and CDR2 (germline): MNHNY, SVGAGI (reference sequence). The CDR3 has 14 residues. The ends were cut back, 6 bases at V and 7 bases at J, with 15 bases in the middle. CDR3 amino acids: CASRQTGNSEKLFF. The CDR3 DNA sequence: TGTGCCAGCAGACAAACAGGGAATAGTGAAAAACTGTTTTTT.

V is TRBV7-2 and J is TRBJ2-5; 13 bases are a match to TRBD2. There are 13 residues in the CDR3. Germline lookup yields CDR1 SGHTA and CDR2 FQGNSA. The junction had 3 bases not matched to a gene; V was cut back by 8 bases and J by 6 bases. The CDR3, as DNA: TGTGCCAGCGGGACTAGCGGGGACAAGACCCAGTACTTC. Protein: CASGTSGDKTQYF.

V and J are TRBV5-1 and TRBJ2-7; D is uncertain. Germline V lookup: CDR1 SGHRS, CDR2 YFSETQ. V shed 1 base and J shed 2 bases, with 4 bases lying between them. The CDR3 is 12 residues long. The DNA for the CDR3 is TGCGCCAGCAGCTTGACTCCCTACGAGCAGTACTTC. As protein: CASSLTPYEQYF.

The J gene is TRBJ2-5, the V gene TRBV7-2; 11 nucleotides align to TRBD1. From germline, CDR1 is SGHTA and CDR2 FQGNSA. After removal of 4 bases from V and 5 bases from J, the junction contained 3 bases not matched to a gene. The length of the CDR3 is 14 residues. The CDR3 loop reads CASSSDRGLETQYF. CDR3 in DNA: TGTGCCAGCAGCTCGGACAGGGGGCTTGAGACCCAGTACTTC.

The chain recombines TRBV25-1 with TRBJ2-6, with D possibly TRBD1 on 5 matching bases. CDR1 and CDR2 (germline): MGHDK, SYGVNS. The CDR3 is made up of 16 amino acids. V was clipped by 5 bases and J by 4 bases, with 15 bases between them. The CDR3 protein is CASSFSGRGGANVLTF. CDR3 in DNA: TGTGCCAGCAGTTTTTCAGGGCGTGGCGGGGCCAACGTCCTGACTTTC. Supplemented by reference TRBV25-1 and TRBJ2-6, the full variable domain reads EADIYQTPRYLVIGTGKKITLECSQTMGHDKMYWYQQDPGMELHLIHYSYGVNSTEKGDLSSESTVSRIRTEHFPLTLESARPSHTSQYLCASSFSGRGGANVLTFGAGSRLTVL.

The V and J genes are TRBV15 and TRBJ2-1, with D unclear. Trimming pared 0 bases from V and 4 bases from J, leaving 13 bases between. CDR3 size: 16 residues. Germline lookup yields CDR1 LNHNV and CDR2 YYDKDF (reference sequence). The CDR3 region has the DNA TGTGCCACCAGCAGAGACGCGACTCGGCCATACAATGAGCAGTTCTTC. Protein sequence: CATSRDATRPYNEQFF.